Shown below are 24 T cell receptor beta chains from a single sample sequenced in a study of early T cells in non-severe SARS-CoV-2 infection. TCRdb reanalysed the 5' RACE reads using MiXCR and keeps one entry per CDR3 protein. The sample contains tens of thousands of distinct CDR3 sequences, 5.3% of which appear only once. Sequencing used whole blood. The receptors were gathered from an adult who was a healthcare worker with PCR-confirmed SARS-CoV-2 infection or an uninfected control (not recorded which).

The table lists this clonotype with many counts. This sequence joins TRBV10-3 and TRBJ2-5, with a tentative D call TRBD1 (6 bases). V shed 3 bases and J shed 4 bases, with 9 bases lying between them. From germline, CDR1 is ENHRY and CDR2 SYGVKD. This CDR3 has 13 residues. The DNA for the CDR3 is TGTGCCATCAGTGAAAAAGGGGGAGAGACCCAGTACTTC. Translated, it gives CAISEKGGETQYF.

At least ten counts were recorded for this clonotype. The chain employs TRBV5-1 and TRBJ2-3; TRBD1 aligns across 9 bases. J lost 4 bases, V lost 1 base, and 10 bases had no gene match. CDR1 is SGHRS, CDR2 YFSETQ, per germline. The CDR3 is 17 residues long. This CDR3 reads CASSLRGQGEYPDTQYF. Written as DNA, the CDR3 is TGCGCCAGCAGCTTGCGGGGACAGGGAGAGTATCCAGATACGCAGTATTTT.

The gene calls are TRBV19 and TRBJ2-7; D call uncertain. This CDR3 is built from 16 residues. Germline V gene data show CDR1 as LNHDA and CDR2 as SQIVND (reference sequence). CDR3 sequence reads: CASSKALPTATYEQYV. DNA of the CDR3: TGTGCTAGCTCTAAGGCCCTCCCGACTGCTACCTACGAGCAGTACGTC.

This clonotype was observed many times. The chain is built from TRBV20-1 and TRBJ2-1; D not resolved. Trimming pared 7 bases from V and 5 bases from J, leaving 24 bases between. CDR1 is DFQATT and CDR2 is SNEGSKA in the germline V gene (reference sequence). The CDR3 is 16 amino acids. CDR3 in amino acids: CSVHLVLRGRNNEQFF. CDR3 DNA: TGCAGTGTTCACCTCGTCCTACGCGGACGAAACAATGAGCAGTTCTTC.

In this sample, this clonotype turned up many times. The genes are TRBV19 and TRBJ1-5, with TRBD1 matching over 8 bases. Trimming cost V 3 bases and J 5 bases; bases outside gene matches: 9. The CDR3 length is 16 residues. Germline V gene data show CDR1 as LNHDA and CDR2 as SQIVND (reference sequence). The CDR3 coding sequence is TGTGCCAGTAGTATCTCAGGACAGGGACGCGATCAGCCCCAGCATTTT. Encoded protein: CASSISGQGRDQPQHF.

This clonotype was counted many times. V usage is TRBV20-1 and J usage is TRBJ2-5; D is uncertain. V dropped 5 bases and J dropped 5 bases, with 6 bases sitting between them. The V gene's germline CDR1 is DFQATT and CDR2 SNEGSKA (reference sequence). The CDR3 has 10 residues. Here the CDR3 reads CSALSETQYF. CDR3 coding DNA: TGCAGTGCTCTCAGCGAGACCCAGTACTTC.

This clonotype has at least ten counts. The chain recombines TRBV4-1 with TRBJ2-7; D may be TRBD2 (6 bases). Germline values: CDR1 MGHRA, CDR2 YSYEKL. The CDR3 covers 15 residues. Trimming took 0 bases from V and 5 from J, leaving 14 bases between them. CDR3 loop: CASSQDPREADEQYF. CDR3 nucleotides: TGCGCCAGCAGCCAAGATCCCAGGGAGGCGGACGAGCAGTACTTC.

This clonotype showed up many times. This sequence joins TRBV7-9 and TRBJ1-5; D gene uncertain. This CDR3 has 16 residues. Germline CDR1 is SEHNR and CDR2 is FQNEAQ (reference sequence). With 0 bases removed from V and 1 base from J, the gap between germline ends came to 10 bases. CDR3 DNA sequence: TGTGCCAGCAGCTTAGCGTCCAGAGCGAGCAATCAGCCCCAGCATTTT. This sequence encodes CASSLASRASNQPQHF.

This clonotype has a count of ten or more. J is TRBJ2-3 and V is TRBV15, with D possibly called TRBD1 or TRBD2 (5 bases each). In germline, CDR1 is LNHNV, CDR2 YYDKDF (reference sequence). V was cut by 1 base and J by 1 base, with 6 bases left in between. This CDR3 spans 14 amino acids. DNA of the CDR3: TGTGCCACCAGCAGAGCGGGACGCACAGATACGCAGTATTTT. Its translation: CATSRAGRTDTQYF.

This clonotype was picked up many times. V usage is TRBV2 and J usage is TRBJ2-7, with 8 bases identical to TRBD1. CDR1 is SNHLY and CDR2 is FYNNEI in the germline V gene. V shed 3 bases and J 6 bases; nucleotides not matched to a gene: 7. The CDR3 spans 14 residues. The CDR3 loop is CASSEGTGMREQYV. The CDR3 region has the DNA TGTGCCAGCAGTGAGGGGACAGGAATGCGCGAGCAGTACGTC.

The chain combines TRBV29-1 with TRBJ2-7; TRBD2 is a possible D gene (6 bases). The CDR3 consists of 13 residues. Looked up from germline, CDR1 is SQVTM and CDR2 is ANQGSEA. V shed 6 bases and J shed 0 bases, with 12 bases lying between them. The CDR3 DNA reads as TGCAGCGTGGCGGGACCCGACTCCTACGAGCAGTACGTC. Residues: CSVAGPDSYEQYV.

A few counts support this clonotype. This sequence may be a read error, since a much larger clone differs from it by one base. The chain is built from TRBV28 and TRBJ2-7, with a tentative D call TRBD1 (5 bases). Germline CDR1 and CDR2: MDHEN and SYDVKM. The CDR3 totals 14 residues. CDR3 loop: CVSSQLTVPYEQYF. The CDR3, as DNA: TGTGTCAGCAGTCAGCTGACAGTACCCTACGAGCAGTACTTC.

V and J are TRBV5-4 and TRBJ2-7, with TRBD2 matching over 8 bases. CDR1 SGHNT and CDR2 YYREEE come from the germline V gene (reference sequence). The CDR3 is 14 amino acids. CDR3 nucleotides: TGTGCCAGCAGCTTGACCGGGGCTAGCGGGTCCTTGGGCGTC. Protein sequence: CASSLTGASGSLGV.

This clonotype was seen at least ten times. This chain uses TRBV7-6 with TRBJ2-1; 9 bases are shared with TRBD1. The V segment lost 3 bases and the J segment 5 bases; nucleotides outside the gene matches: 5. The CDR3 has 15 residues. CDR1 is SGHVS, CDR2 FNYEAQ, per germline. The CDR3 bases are TGTGCCAGCAGCTTCGGGACAGGGCGAAACAATGAGCAGTTCTTC. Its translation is CASSFGTGRNNEQFF.

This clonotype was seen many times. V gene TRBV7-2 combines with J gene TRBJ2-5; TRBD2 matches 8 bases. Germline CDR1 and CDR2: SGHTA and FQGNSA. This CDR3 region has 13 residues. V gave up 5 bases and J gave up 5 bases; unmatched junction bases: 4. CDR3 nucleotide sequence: TGTGCCAGCAGCCCGACTAGCGTTGAGACCCAGTACTTC. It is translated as CASSPTSVETQYF. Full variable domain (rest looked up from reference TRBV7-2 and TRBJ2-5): GAGVSQSPSNKVTEKGKDVELRCDPISGHTALYWYRQSLGQGLEFLIYFQGNSAPDKSGLPSDRFSAERTGGSVSTLTIQRTQQEDSAVYLCASSPTSVETQYFGPGTRLLVL.

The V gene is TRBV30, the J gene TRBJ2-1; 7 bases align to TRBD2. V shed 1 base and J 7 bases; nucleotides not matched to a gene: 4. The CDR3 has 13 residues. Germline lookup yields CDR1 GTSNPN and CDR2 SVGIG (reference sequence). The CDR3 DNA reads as TGTGCCTGGAGTGCCCCGGGGGGAAATGAGCAGTTCTTC. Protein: CAWSAPGGNEQFF.

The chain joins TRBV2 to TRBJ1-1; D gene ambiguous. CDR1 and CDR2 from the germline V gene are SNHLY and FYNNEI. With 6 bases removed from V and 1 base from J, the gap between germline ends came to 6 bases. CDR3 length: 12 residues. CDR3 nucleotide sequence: TGTGCCAGCAGGAGCCCGAACACTGAAGCTTTCTTT. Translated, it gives CASRSPNTEAFF.

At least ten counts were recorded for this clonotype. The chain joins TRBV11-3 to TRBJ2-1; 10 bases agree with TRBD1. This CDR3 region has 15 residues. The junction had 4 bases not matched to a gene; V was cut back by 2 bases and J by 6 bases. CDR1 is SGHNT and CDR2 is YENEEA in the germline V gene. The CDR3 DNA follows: TGTGCCAGCAGCTTAATCGGGACAGGGGTCAATGAGCAGTTCTTC. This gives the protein CASSLIGTGVNEQFF.

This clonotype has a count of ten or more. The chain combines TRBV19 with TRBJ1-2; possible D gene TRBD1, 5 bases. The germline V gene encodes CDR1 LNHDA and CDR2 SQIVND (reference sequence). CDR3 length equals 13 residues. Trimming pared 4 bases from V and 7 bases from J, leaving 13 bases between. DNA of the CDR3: TGTGCCAGTAGTACCTTCATCCAGGGTGGCTACACCTTC. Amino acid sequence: CASSTFIQGGYTF.

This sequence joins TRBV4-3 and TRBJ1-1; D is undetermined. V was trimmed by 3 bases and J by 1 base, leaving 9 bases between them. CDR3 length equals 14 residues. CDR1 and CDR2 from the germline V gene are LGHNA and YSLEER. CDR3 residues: CASSHGQTNTEAFF. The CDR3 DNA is TGCGCCAGCAGCCACGGGCAGACGAACACTGAAGCTTTCTTT.

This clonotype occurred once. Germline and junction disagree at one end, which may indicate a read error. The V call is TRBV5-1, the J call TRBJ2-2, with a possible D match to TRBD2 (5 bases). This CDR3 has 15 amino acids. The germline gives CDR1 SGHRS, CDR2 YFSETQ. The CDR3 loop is CASSPRTLDTGELSF. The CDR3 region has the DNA TGCGCCAGCAGCCCCCGGACTCTTGACACCGGGGAGCTGTCTTTT.

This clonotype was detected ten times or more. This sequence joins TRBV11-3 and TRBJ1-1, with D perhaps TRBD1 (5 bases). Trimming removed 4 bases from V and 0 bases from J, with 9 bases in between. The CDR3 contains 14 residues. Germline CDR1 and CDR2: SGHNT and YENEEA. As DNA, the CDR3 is TGTGCCAGCAGCTCCAGGGTGATGAACACTGAAGCTTTCTTT. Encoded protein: CASSSRVMNTEAFF.

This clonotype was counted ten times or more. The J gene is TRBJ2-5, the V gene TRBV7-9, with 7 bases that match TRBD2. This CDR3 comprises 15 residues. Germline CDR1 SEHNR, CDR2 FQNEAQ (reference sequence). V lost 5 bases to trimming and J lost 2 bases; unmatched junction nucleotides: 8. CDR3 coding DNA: TGTGCCAGCAGCCGATCAGCGGGATTTCAAGAGACCCAGTACTTC. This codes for CASSRSAGFQETQYF.

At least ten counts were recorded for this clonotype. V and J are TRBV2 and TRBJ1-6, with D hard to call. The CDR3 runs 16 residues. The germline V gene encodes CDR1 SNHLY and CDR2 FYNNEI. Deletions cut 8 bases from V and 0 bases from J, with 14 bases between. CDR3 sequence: CASGEGFGSYNSPLHF. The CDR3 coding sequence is TGTGCCAGCGGGGAAGGTTTTGGCTCCTATAATTCACCCCTCCACTTT.